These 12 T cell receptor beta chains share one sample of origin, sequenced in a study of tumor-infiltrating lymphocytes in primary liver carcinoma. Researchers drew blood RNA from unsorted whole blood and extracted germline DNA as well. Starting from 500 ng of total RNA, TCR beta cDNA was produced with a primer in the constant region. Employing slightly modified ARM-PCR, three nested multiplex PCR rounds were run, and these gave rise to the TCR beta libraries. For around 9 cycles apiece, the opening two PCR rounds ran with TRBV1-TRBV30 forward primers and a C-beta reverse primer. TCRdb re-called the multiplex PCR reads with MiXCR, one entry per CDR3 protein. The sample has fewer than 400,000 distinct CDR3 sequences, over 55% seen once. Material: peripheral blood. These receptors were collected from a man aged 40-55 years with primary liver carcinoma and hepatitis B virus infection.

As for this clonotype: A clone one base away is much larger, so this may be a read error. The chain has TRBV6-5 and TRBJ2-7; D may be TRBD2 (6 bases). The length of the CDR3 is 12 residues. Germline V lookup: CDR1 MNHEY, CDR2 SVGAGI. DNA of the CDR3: TGTGTCAGCAGGCGGGGTAGCTACGAGCAGTACTTC. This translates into CVSRRGSYEQYF.

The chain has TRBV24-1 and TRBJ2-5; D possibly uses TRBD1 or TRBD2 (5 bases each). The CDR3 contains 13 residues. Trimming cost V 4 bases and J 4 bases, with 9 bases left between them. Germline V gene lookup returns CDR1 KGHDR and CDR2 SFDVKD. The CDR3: CATSESGTETQYF. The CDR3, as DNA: TGTGCCACCAGTGAATCGGGGACAGAGACCCAGTACTTC.

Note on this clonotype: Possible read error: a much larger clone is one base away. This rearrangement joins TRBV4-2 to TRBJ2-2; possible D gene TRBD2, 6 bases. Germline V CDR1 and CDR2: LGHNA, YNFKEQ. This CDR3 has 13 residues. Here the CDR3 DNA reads TGTGTCAGCAGCCAAGATCGTGGACTAGAGCTGTTTTTT. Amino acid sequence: CVSSQDRGLELFF.

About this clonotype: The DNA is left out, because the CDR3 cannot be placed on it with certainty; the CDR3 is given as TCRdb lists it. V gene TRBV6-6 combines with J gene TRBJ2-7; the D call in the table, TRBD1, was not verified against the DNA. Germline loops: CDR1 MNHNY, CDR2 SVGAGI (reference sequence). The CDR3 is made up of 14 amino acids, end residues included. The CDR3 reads CASILGQARREQYF.

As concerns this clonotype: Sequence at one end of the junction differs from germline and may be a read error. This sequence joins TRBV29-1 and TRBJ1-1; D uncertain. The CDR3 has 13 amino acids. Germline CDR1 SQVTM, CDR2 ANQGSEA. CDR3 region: CSVLTQWNTEAFF. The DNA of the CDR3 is TGCAGCGTCCTCACCCAATGGAACACTGAGGCTTTCTTT.

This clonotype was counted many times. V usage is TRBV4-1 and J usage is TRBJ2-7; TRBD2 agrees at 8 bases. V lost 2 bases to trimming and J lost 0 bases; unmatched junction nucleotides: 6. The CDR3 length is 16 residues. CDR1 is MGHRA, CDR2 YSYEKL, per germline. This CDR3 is CASSQKLGLDSYEQYF. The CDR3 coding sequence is TGCGCCAGCAGCCAAAAATTGGGACTAGACTCCTACGAGCAGTACTTC.

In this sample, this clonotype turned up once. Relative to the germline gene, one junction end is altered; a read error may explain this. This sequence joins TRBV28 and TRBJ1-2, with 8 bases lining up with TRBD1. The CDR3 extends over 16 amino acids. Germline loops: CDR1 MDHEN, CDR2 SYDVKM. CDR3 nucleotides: TGTGACAGCAGTTCAGCAGGGGGCGCTGTCAACTATGGCTACACCTTC. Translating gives CDSSSAGGAVNYGYTF.

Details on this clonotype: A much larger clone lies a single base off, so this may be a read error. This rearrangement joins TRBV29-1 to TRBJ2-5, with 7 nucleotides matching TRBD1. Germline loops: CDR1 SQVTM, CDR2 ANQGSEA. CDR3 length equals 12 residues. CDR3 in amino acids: CSVEVGTETRYF. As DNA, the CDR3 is TGCAGCGTTGAAGTGGGGACAGAGACCCGGTACTTC.

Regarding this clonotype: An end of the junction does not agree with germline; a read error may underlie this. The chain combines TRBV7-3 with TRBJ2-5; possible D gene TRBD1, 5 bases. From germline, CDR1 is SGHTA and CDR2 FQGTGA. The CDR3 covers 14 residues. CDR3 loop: CASGLTGSQETQYF. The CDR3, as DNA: TGTGCCAGCGGCTTAACAGGCTCCCAAGAGACCCAGTACTTC.

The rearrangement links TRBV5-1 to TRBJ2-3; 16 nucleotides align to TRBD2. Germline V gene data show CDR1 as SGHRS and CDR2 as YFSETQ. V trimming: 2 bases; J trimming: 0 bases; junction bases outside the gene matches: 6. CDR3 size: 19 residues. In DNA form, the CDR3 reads TGCGCCAGCAGCTTCCCGGGACTAGCGGGAGGGCTTAGCACAGATACGCAGTATTTT. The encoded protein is CASSFPGLAGGLSTDTQYF.

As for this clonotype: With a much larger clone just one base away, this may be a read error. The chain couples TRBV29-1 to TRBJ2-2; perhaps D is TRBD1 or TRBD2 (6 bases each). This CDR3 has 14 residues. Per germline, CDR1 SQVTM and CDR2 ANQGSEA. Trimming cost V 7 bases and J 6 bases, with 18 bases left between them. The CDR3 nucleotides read TGCAGCGCTTCGGACAGTCGGGGGTCCGGGGAGCTGTTTTTT. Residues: CSASDSRGSGELFF.

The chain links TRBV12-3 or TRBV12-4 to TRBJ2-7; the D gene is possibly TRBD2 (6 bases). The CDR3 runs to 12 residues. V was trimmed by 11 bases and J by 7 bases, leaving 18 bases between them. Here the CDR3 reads CAAWEDDYEQYF. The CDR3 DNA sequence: TGTGCCGCGTGGGAGGACGACTATGAGCAGTACTTC.